The 19 T cell receptor beta chains below all came from one sample that was sequenced in a study of molecular identifiers for immune sequencing clone quantification. One entry per CDR3 protein, called by TCRdb with MiXCR from the PCR reads. The sample lists more than 450,000 distinct CDR3 sequences, around 25% occurring once. The sequenced sample was naive CD8+ T cells from blood, with Jurkat cell RNA spiked in. Subset defined: FACS-sorted CD8+CD4-CCR7+CD45RA+ naive T cells. The source of these receptors is a human donor in good health. Some libraries in this study had Jurkat cell RNA spiked in.

This clonotype was counted many times. The CDR3 DNA reads as TGTGCCAGCAGCCTAGGGACTCCCGCCTCCTACGAGCAGTACTTC. It is translated as CASSLGTPASYEQYF. This chain connects TRBV5-6 to TRBJ2-7; D may be TRBD2 (6 bases). In germline, CDR1 is SGHDT, CDR2 YYEEEE. V lost 4 bases and J 0 bases, leaving 14 bases between the germline ends. CDR3 length equals 15 residues.

This clonotype turned up a few times. The gene calls are TRBV28 and TRBJ2-2, with 10 bases fitting TRBD2. The V gene end was trimmed by 7 bases and the J gene end by 4 bases; junction bases not matched to a gene: 18. CDR1 is MDHEN and CDR2 is SYDVKM in the germline V gene. The CDR3 covers 19 residues. The CDR3 loop is CASTPRGLAGERSTGELFF. CDR3 DNA sequence: TGTGCCAGCACCCCCCGGGGCCTAGCGGGAGAACGTTCCACCGGGGAGCTGTTTTTT.

This clonotype appeared once. A much larger clone differs by one base, so this may be a read error. This chain joins TRBV27 and TRBJ1-1; 7 nucleotides agree with TRBD1. From germline, CDR1 is MNHEY and CDR2 SMNVEV (reference sequence). The CDR3 runs to 13 residues. The V gene end was trimmed by 8 bases and the J gene end by 0 bases; junction bases not matched to a gene: 3. The CDR3 sequence is CASGGQMNTEAFF. CDR3 sequence (DNA): TGTGCCAGCGGGGGACAGATGAACACTGAAGCTTTCTTT.

This clonotype was detected only a few times. One end of the junction is discordant with germline, which a read error may explain. J is TRBJ1-1 and V is TRBV7-6; TRBD1 agrees at 9 bases. CDR1 SGHVS and CDR2 FNYEAQ come from the germline V gene. This CDR3 has 12 residues. In DNA, the CDR3 is TGTGCCAGCGGACAGGGGATGACTGAAACTTTCTTT. Amino acid sequence: CASGQGMTETFF.

This clonotype has more than one count but fewer than ten. The chain uses TRBV6-2 or TRBV6-3 and TRBJ2-3; 8 bases agree with TRBD1. The junction had 18 bases not matched to a gene; V was cut back by 6 bases and J by 4 bases. Germline CDR1 MNHEY, CDR2 SVGEGT. This CDR3 region has 18 residues. The CDR3 DNA reads TGTGCCAGCAGATCCCCCCTGCGGACAGGGACGGCGGCAGATACGCAGTATTTT. This encodes CASRSPLRTGTAADTQYF.

The V call is TRBV19, the J call TRBJ1-6, with a weak D call TRBD1 (5 bases). There are 17 residues in the CDR3. The V end was cut by 6 bases, the J end by 10 bases, with 25 bases between. Germline-derived CDR1 and CDR2 are LNHDA and SQIVND (reference sequence). CDR3 loop: CASSRGLDGGRGSPLHF. Written as DNA, the CDR3 is TGTGCCAGTAGCCGCGGACTTGATGGGGGAAGAGGATCACCCCTCCACTTT. Complete variable domain (other parts from reference TRBV19 and TRBJ1-6): DGGITQSPKYLFRKEGQNVTLSCEQNLNHDAMYWYRQDPGQGLRLIYYSQIVNDFQKGDIAEGYSVSREKKESFPLTVTSAQKNPTAFYLCASSRGLDGGRGSPLHFGNGTRLTVT.

This clonotype was detected only a few times. V is TRBV30 and J is TRBJ2-7; 8 nucleotides match TRBD1. CDR1 and CDR2 (germline): GTSNPN, SVGIG (reference sequence). Trimming cost V 3 bases and J 3 bases; bases outside gene matches: 4. CDR3 size: 13 residues. The CDR3 sequence: CAWRGTGRYEQYF. The CDR3 DNA follows: TGTGCCTGGAGAGGGACAGGACGCTACGAGCAGTACTTC. The entire variable domain, with the rest obtained from reference TRBV30 and TRBJ2-7, is as follows: SQTIHQWPATLVQPVGSPLSLECTVEGTSNPNLYWYRQAAGRGLQLLFYSVGIGQISSEVPQNLSASRPQDRQFILSSKKLLLSDSGFYLCAWRGTGRYEQYFGPGTRLTVT.

This clonotype was seen repeatedly, ten times or more. The chain links TRBV14 to TRBJ2-7; 10 bases align to TRBD1. The germline V gene encodes CDR1 SGHDN and CDR2 FVKESK. This CDR3 is 15 amino acids long. The ends lost 3 bases at V and 1 base at J; junction bases unmatched: 3. The CDR3 DNA reads TGTGCCAGCAGCCACGGGGACAGGGGATCCTACGAGCAGTACTTC. Amino acids: CASSHGDRGSYEQYF.

V gene TRBV6-4 combines with J gene TRBJ1-1; tentative D call: TRBD1 (5 bases). The CDR3 contains 13 residues. The V gene lost 0 bases and the J gene lost 4 bases, with 6 bases spanning the gap. Germline lookup yields CDR1 MRHNA and CDR2 SNTAGT. The CDR3 sequence is CASSDSGPTEAFF. CDR3 DNA sequence: TGTGCCAGCAGTGACTCGGGACCCACTGAAGCTTTCTTT.

With respect to this clonotype: A much larger clone lies a single base off, so this may be a read error. CDR3 nucleotide sequence: TGTGCCAGCAGTAGACTAGCGGGAGTACCTGGGGCCAACGTCCTGACTTTC. It is translated as CASSRLAGVPGANVLTF. The chain joins TRBV12-3 or TRBV12-4 to TRBJ2-6, with TRBD2 matching 12 bases. The CDR3 runs 17 residues. V gave up 5 bases and J gave up 2 bases; unmatched junction bases: 4.

This chain uses TRBV12-5 with TRBJ2-7, with D unresolved. This CDR3 region has 12 residues. Trimming removed 1 base from V and 7 bases from J, with 8 bases in between. Germline values: CDR1 LGHNT, CDR2 FRNRAP. CDR3: CASGLASGEQYF. The CDR3, as DNA: TGTGCTAGTGGTTTGGCCTCTGGAGAGCAGTACTTC.

This clonotype was observed a few times. The genes are TRBV27 and TRBJ2-7, with a tentative D call TRBD2 (6 bases). With 8 bases removed from V and 6 bases from J, the gap between germline ends came to 20 bases. The CDR3 loop spans 14 amino acids. Germline-derived CDR1 and CDR2 are MNHEY and SMNVEV (reference sequence). Here the CDR3 reads CASGNRDLAGEQYF. CDR3 DNA sequence: TGTGCCAGCGGAAACCGGGACTTGGCGGGCGAGCAGTACTTC.

About this clonotype itself: One junction end disagrees with the germline gene, perhaps due to a read error. J is TRBJ2-7 and V is TRBV3-1, with TRBD1 matching over 11 bases. This CDR3 is built from 14 residues. Germline values: CDR1 LGHDT, CDR2 YNNKEL (reference sequence). This CDR3 reads CASSYGQGAYGQYF. CDR3 sequence (DNA): TGTGCCAGCAGTTATGGACAGGGGGCATACGGGCAGTACTTC.

The V gene is TRBV4-3, the J gene TRBJ1-2, with a possible D match to TRBD1 (6 bases). CDR3 length: 14 residues. Trimming took off 0 bases at V and 13 bases at J, with 18 bases between the two ends. Germline V gene data show CDR1 as LGHNA and CDR2 as YSLEER. CDR3 sequence (DNA): TGCGCCAGCAGCCAAGAAGAGGGGGGCCGTTCTGCCACCTTC. It encodes CASSQEEGGRSATF.

Concerning this clonotype: Mismatch with germline at one junction end may stem from a read error. The gene calls are TRBV6-5 and TRBJ2-7; perhaps TRBD1 as D (5 bases). The CDR3 length is 14 residues. Germline V CDR1 and CDR2: MNHEY, SVGAGI. Here the CDR3 reads CASSHRKDSYEQCF. The CDR3 DNA follows: TGTGCCAGCAGCCACAGGAAAGACTCCTACGAGCAGTGCTTC.

The chain employs TRBV7-9 and TRBJ2-1, with D perhaps given as TRBD1 or TRBD2 (6 bases each). The CDR3 has 20 residues. V lost 5 bases to trimming and J lost 2 bases, with 28 bases between them. The germline CDR1 and CDR2 sequences are SEHNR and FQNEAQ (reference sequence). The CDR3 DNA follows: TGTGCCAGCAGCACACCCGGGACGGCTCTAGATGGGGGGCCCTACAATGAGCAGTTCTTC. This gives the protein CASSTPGTALDGGPYNEQFF.

This clonotype has just a few counts. This CDR3 is CASSPGPGQLTEAFF. The CDR3 bases are TGTGCCAGCAGCCCCGGGCCGGGACAACTCACTGAAGCTTTCTTT. The chain couples TRBV11-3 to TRBJ1-1; D possibly corresponds to TRBD1 (6 bases). The germline V gene encodes CDR1 SGHNT and CDR2 YENEEA. The V and J ends lost 5 bases and 4 bases respectively, with 17 bases between them. The CDR3 length is 15 residues.

As regards this clonotype: Sequence at one end of the junction differs from germline and may be a read error. The J gene is TRBJ2-7, the V gene TRBV7-9; the D is unclear. CDR1 and CDR2 from the germline V gene are SEHNR and FQNEAQ (reference sequence). This CDR3 comprises 12 residues. CDR3: CVSSFRSYEQYF. DNA of the CDR3: TGTGTCAGCAGCTTTCGGTCCTACGAGCAGTACTTC.

This chain joins TRBV11-1 and TRBJ1-1; D not resolved. The CDR3 is 13 residues long. Germline-derived CDR1 and CDR2 are SGHAT and FQDESV (reference sequence). Trimming stripped 5 bases from V and 5 bases from J, with 12 bases between. CDR3 sequence reads: CASSEPDGTEAFF. Here the CDR3 DNA reads TGTGCCAGCAGCGAGCCTGACGGAACTGAAGCTTTCTTT.